The text below deals with one TCR beta chain. The sample belongs to a study of blood T cells in healthy people across ages. Combining a sample-barcoded 5' primer with a J-beta primer mix, a second PCR ran for roughly 7 to 12 cycles. TCRdb reanalysed the 5' RACE reads using MiXCR and keeps one entry per CDR3 protein. This table has some 1.4 million distinct CDR3 sequences, approximately 42% appearing once. Trimming removed 2 bases from V and 5 bases from J; junction bases left unmatched: 5. CDR3 length: 15 amino acids. CDR1 is SGHTA, CDR2 FQGTGA, per germline. The specimen was blood. The sequence was obtained from a woman aged 18-29 years in good health. The chain has TRBV7-3 and TRBJ2-2; 7 nucleotides line up with TRBD2. The CDR3 DNA reads TGTGCCAGCAGCTTAGGGGCAGCGGGGACCGGGGAGCTGTTTTTT. It encodes CASSLGAAGTGELFF.